A selection of T cell receptor beta chains follows, all from one sample in a study of shared clonotypes between healthy human individuals. The method was immunoSEQ multiplex PCR; TCRdb's version includes in-frame clones alone and lacks a portion of them. The sample lists 1 million to 1.3 million clones; 75% to 80% were seen once. Specimen: memory CD4+ T cells from PBMCs. The receptors were sampled from a man aged 18 to 30 in good health. Some clones in this sample may be carry-over from other donors' samples. Both conserved end residues are part of each CDR3. Each record gives: clone size, D gene, V gene, J gene, CDR3 protein, CDR3 DNA. The D gene is left open where the match is weak. Part of the rows lack a size; the others show once, few, many or a class for expanded clones.

>.|.|TRBV6-1|TRBJ2-2
CASKPGNTGELFF
TGTGCCAGCAAGCCAGGGAACACCGGGGAGCTGTTTTTT
>.|.|TRBV11-3|TRBJ2-1
CASSLPGLEQFF
TGTGCCAGCAGCTTACCGGGACTTGAGCAGTTCTTC
>few|TRBD2|TRBV27|TRBJ2-7
CASSLSNWGGDEQYF
TGTGCCAGCTCCCTCTCGAACTGGGGGGGGGACGAGCAGTACTTC
>.|.|TRBV18|TRBJ2-3
CASSPYRTDTQYF
TGTGCCAGCTCGCCTTATCGAACAGATACGCAGTATTTT
>.|TRBD1|TRBV7-9|TRBJ1-2
CASSSLKTGRDGYTF
TGTGCCAGCAGCTCCCTGAAGACAGGGAGAGATGGCTACACCTTC
>.|TRBD1|TRBV7-9|TRBJ2-1
CASSLVSRTGGRNEQFF
TGTGCCAGCAGCTTAGTTTCGCGGACAGGGGGCCGGAATGAGCAGTTCTTC
>.|.|TRBV27|TRBJ1-3
CASSPRTGGNTIYF
TGTGCCAGCAGTCCTCGGACGGGGGGAAACACCATATATTTT
>few|.|TRBV7-9|TRBJ1-5
CASSLATGSQPQHF
TGTGCCAGCAGCTTAGCAACAGGGAGTCAGCCCCAGCATTTT
>.|.|TRBV6-1|TRBJ1-1
CASSENRATEAFF
TGTGCCAGCAGTGAGAACAGGGCCACTGAAGCTTTCTTT
>once|.|TRBV4-1|TRBJ2-6
CASSQDPRAARANVLTF
TGCGCCAGCAGCCAGGATCCCCGGGCCGCTCGAGCCAACGTCCTGACTTTC
>.|.|TRBV29-1|TRBJ2-5
CSVELYSGETQYF
TGCAGCGTTGAACTCTACAGTGGGGAGACCCAGTACTTC
>.|.|TRBV7-9|TRBJ2-1
CASSLGDQKKQFF
TGTGCCAGCAGCTTAGGGGACCAAAAGAAGCAGTTCTTC
>few|TRBD1|TRBV28|TRBJ2-7
CASQGFRDSAYEQYF
TGTGCCAGCCAGGGGTTTCGGGACAGTGCCTACGAGCAGTACTTC
>.|TRBD1|TRBV5-1|TRBJ1-1
CASRPGGTGGTEAFF
TGCGCCAGCAGACCCGGTGGGACAGGGGGCACTGAAGCTTTCTTT
>.|.|TRBV5-4|TRBJ1-1
CASSFTGRAEAFF
TGTGCCAGCAGCTTTACAGGGAGGGCTGAAGCTTTCTTT
>once|.|TRBV5-1|TRBJ2-3
CASTLPGIRTDTQYF
TGCGCCAGCACCCTGCCGGGGATACGCACAGATACGCAGTATTTT
>.|TRBD2|TRBV30|TRBJ2-7
CAWSGGGYYEQYF
TGTGCCTGGAGTGGGGGGGGTTACTACGAGCAGTACTTC
>.|.|TRBV19|TRBJ2-1
CASSKVYGSRSYNEQFF
TGTGCCAGTAGTAAAGTATACGGGAGCCGCTCCTACAATGAGCAGTTCTTC
>.|.|TRBV25-1|TRBJ2-1
CASSGAIDVGNEQFF
TGTGCCAGCAGTGGAGCGATAGATGTTGGCAATGAGCAGTTCTTC
>.|.|TRBV4-1|TRBJ2-5
CASSQASQWGETQYF
TGCGCCAGCAGCCAAGCAAGTCAGTGGGGAGAGACCCAGTACTTC
>.|.|TRBV29-1|TRBJ1-1
CSGGRQGTEAFF
TGCAGCGGGGGTCGGCAGGGCACTGAAGCTTTCTTT
>few|TRBD2|TRBV27|TRBJ2-1
CASSFRGTSGYNEQFF
TGTGCCAGCAGCTTTCGTGGGACTAGCGGTTACAATGAGCAGTTCTTC
>many|TRBD2|TRBV11-2|TRBJ2-5
CASSSPGLAEAWIETQYF
TGTGCCAGCAGCTCTCCGGGACTAGCGGAGGCGTGGATAGAGACCCAGTACTTC
>.|.|TRBV11-2|TRBJ2-3
CASSSLDSTDTQYF
TGTGCCAGCAGCTCACTAGACTCGACAGATACGCAGTATTTT
>.|.|TRBV4-1|TRBJ2-5
CASSQVGGETQYF
TGCGCCAGCAGCCAAGTGGGTGGGGAGACCCAGTACTTC
>.|TRBD1|TRBV6-5|TRBJ1-3
CASGSDRVGNTIYF
TGTGCCAGCGGTTCGGACAGGGTGGGAAACACCATATATTTT
>.|.|TRBV5-1|TRBJ2-2
CASSLAVNTGELFF
TGCGCCAGCAGCTTGGCCGTGAACACCGGGGAGCTGTTTTTT
>.|.|TRBV28|TRBJ2-5
CAVGGSAKETQYF
TGTGCCGTTGGGGGCTCGGCTAAAGAGACCCAGTACTTC
>.|.|TRBV18|TRBJ2-3
CASSPSDTQYF
TGTGCCAGCTCACCGTCAGATACGCAGTATTTT
>once|TRBD2|TRBV4-1|TRBJ2-3
CASSAAGGADTQYF
TGCGCCAGCAGCGCGGCGGGAGGGGCAGATACGCAGTATTTT
>few|.|TRBV30|TRBJ2-1
CAWSDGSSIYNEQFF
TGTGCCTGGAGTGACGGCTCGTCGATATACAATGAGCAGTTCTTC
>.|.|TRBV5-1|TRBJ2-7
CASSLAGGVSSYEQYF
TGCGCCAGCAGCTTGGCCGGAGGTGTGAGCTCCTACGAGCAGTACTTC
>.|.|TRBV27|TRBJ1-2
CASSLSRQVYGYTF
TGTGCCAGCAGTTTATCCCGCCAGGTCTATGGCTACACCTTC
>.|.|TRBV6-6|TRBJ1-2
CASSLAYGYTF
TGTGCCAGCAGTTTGGCTTATGGCTACACCTTC
>.|.|TRBV28|TRBJ2-6
CASSLHSGANVLTF
TGTGCCAGCAGCCTTCACTCTGGGGCCAACGTCCTGACTTTC
>.|TRBD2|TRBV18|TRBJ2-1
CASSPMAGGYNEQFF
TGTGCCAGCTCACCAATGGCGGGAGGGTACAATGAGCAGTTCTTC
>.|.|TRBV5-6|TRBJ1-1
CASSRWGRVSEAFF
TGTGCCAGCAGCCGCTGGGGCAGGGTGTCGGAAGCTTTCTTT
>.|.|TRBV9|TRBJ2-7
CASSDRQFHEQYF
TGTGCCAGCAGCGATCGACAGTTCCACGAGCAGTACTTC
>.|.|TRBV19|TRBJ2-7
CASSIAPPSRGLYEQYF
TGTGCCAGTAGTATCGCCCCTCCGTCTCGGGGGCTCTACGAGCAGTACTTC
>few|TRBD1|TRBV7-8|TRBJ1-5
CASSLDRGLSNQPQHF
TGTGCCAGCAGCTTAGACAGGGGCCTTAGCAATCAGCCCCAGCATTTT
>.|.|TRBV20-1|TRBJ2-5
CSARGEETQYF
TGCAGTGCCAGGGGAGAAGAGACCCAGTACTTC
>.|.|TRBV6-5|TRBJ1-2
CASRKDSNYGYTF
TGTGCCAGCAGAAAGGACAGTAACTATGGCTACACCTTC
>.|TRBD2|TRBV5-6|TRBJ2-4
CASSLTSGVAKNIQYF
TGTGCCAGCAGCTTGACTAGCGGTGTAGCCAAAAACATTCAGTACTTC
>.|.|TRBV2|TRBJ1-1
CASKGRGTNTEAFF
TGTGCCAGCAAAGGCCGGGGGACGAACACTGAAGCTTTCTTT
>.|.|TRBV4-3|TRBJ1-1
CASSKDNRAGTEAFF
TGCGCCAGCAGCAAAGATAACAGGGCAGGCACTGAAGCTTTCTTT
>once|TRBD1|TRBV28|TRBJ1-2
CASRPNRGLANYGYTF
TGTGCCAGCAGACCGAACAGGGGATTAGCTAACTATGGCTACACCTTC
>.|.|TRBV9|TRBJ2-1
CASSVVGSSYNEQFF
TGTGCCAGCAGCGTAGTTGGTAGCTCCTACAATGAGCAGTTCTTC
>.|TRBD1|TRBV15|TRBJ2-7
CATSRWDRVNEQYF
TGTGCCACCAGCAGGTGGGACAGGGTCAACGAGCAGTACTTC
>.|.|TRBV4-1|TRBJ2-2
CASRRERATGELFF
TGCGCCAGCAGACGGGAGAGGGCCACCGGGGAGCTGTTTTTT
>once|.|TRBV5-1|TRBJ1-1
CASSLDRVTEAFF
TGCGCCAGCAGCTTGGACAGGGTTACTGAAGCTTTCTTT
>.|.|TRBV5-4|TRBJ1-1
CASSLGGNTEAFF
TGTGCCAGCAGCTTGGGGGGGAACACTGAAGCTTTCTTT
>.|TRBD2|TRBV5-1|TRBJ2-5
CASSRWRTSGEGGETQYF
TGCGCCAGCAGCCGTTGGAGGACTAGCGGGGAGGGGGGAGAGACCCAGTACTTC
>few|.|TRBV19|TRBJ1-5
CASSPMTVYQPQHF
TGTGCCAGTAGTCCTATGACTGTTTATCAGCCCCAGCATTTT
>once|.|TRBV5-4|TRBJ1-3
CASSRPGSGAGNTIYF
TGTGCCAGCAGCCGCCCCGGCTCGGGGGCTGGAAACACCATATATTTT
>.|TRBD2|TRBV4-2|TRBJ2-2
CASSQVLAGDYTGELFF
TGTGCCAGCAGCCAAGTACTAGCGGGAGATTACACCGGGGAGCTGTTTTTT
>.|TRBD1|TRBV11-3|TRBJ2-1
CASSSNSGTGAEQFF
TGTGCCAGCAGCTCTAACTCCGGGACAGGGGCGGAGCAGTTCTTC
>.|.|TRBV5-1|TRBJ2-3
CASSSTRPTDTQYF
TGCGCCAGCAGCTCGACTAGACCAACAGATACGCAGTATTTT